The 18 T cell receptor beta chains in this list originate from one sample, sequenced in a study of blood T cell repertoires in COVID-19. TCRdb's copy holds only in-frame clones and misses some; the assay was immunoSEQ multiplex PCR. This sample has 200,000 to 300,000 clones, with 87% found just once. The sequencing sample was made of peripheral blood. These receptors were taken from a woman aged 40-49 years who had recovered from COVID-19.

This clone showed up just once. The rearrangement links TRBV5-1 to TRBJ2-3; D unresolved. Germline CDR1 SGHRS, CDR2 YFSETQ. The ends were cut back, 0 bases at V and 2 bases at J, with 7 bases in the middle. The CDR3 consists of 14 residues. CDR3 DNA sequence: TGCGCCAGCAGCTTGGTACAGCTCACAGATACGCAGTATTTT. It specifies CASSLVQLTDTQYF.

This clone was observed a few times. The chain couples TRBV21-1 to TRBJ2-7; the table's D call TRBD2 went unverified against the DNA. TRBV21-1 is reported as a pseudogene. The CDR3 loop spans 16 amino acids. DNA of the CDR3: TGTGCCAGCAGCAAAGCCCCCGGGACTAGCGGACGCGAGCAGTACTTC. Translation: CASSKAPGTSGREQYF.

The chain is built from TRBV30 and TRBJ2-1; D gene unclear. This CDR3 is 13 amino acids long. Germline values: CDR1 GTSNPN, CDR2 SVGIG (reference sequence). V lost 2 bases to trimming and J lost 1 base, with 6 bases between them. The CDR3 region is CAWSIQSYNEQFF. Written as DNA, the CDR3 is TGTGCCTGGAGTATCCAGTCCTACAATGAGCAGTTCTTC.

The chain has TRBV6-5 and TRBJ2-5; 7 positions match TRBD1. V lost 0 bases to trimming and J lost 5 bases; unmatched junction nucleotides: 3. This CDR3 is 14 amino acids long. CDR1 and CDR2 (germline): MNHEY, SVGAGI. CDR3 in DNA: TGTGCCAGCAGTTACTCGGGCAGGGGGGAGACCCAGTACTTC. Translated: CASSYSGRGETQYF.

This rearrangement joins TRBV5-1 to TRBJ2-3; D might be TRBD1 (6 bases). The CDR3 sequence is 17 residues long. The germline gives CDR1 SGHRS, CDR2 YFSETQ. Trimming cost V 1 base and J 2 bases, with 17 bases left between them. In DNA form, the CDR3 reads TGCGCCAGCAGCTTGCTAAGGACCCGGGACAACACAGATACGCAGTATTTT. Encoded protein: CASSLLRTRDNTDTQYF.

CDR3 sequence: CAWRGYGTGANEQYF. The CDR3 DNA sequence: TGTGCCTGGAGAGGATACGGAACAGGGGCAAACGAGCAGTACTTC. This rearrangement joins TRBV30 to TRBJ2-7; 7 nucleotides align to TRBD1. CDR1 is GTSNPN and CDR2 is SVGIG in the germline V gene (reference sequence). The CDR3 is 15 amino acids. Losses at the gene ends were 3 bases for V and 5 bases for J; bases not matched to a gene: 13.

This chain connects TRBV13 to TRBJ2-1, with 8 bases fitting TRBD2. This CDR3 region has 15 residues. Germline-derived CDR1 and CDR2 are PRHDT and FYEKMQ (reference sequence). The ends lost 3 bases at V and 8 bases at J; junction bases unmatched: 9. CDR3 bases: TGTGCCAGCAGCTTCACTAGCGGCCACTTTGATGAGCAGTTCTTC. This sequence encodes CASSFTSGHFDEQFF.

This clone was observed a few times. V usage is TRBV29-1 and J usage is TRBJ1-3; 7 bases map to TRBD1. The germline V gene has CDR1 SQVTM and CDR2 ANQGSEA. V shed 0 bases, J shed 7 bases, and the junction held 6 bases outside the gene matches. The CDR3 contains 14 residues. In nucleotides, the CDR3 is TGCAGCGTTGAAGATCTGACAGGGAGGAACACCATATATTTT. This gives the protein CSVEDLTGRNTIYF.

The gene calls are TRBV12-3 or TRBV12-4 and TRBJ2-3, with D unclear. With 3 bases removed from V and 5 bases from J, the gap between germline ends came to 9 bases. The length of the CDR3 is 13 residues. In nucleotides, the CDR3 is TGTGCCAGCAGTTTGGCTGAAGAAGATACGCAGTATTTT. It specifies CASSLAEEDTQYF.

The chain carries TRBV13 and TRBJ1-2; the match to TRBD1 covers 7 bases. The trim removed 6 bases at V and 13 bases at J, leaving 11 bases unmatched. The CDR3 runs to 12 residues. Per germline, CDR1 PRHDT and CDR2 FYEKMQ (reference sequence). The CDR3 reads CASRNRGRATTF. DNA of the CDR3: TGTGCCAGCAGAAACAGGGGCAGGGCTACCACCTTC.

This rearrangement joins TRBV7-8 to TRBJ1-2, with D unresolved. The germline CDR1 and CDR2 sequences are SGHVS and FQNEAQ. V gave up 0 bases and J gave up 6 bases, with 8 bases separating them. This CDR3 comprises 13 residues. The DNA of the CDR3 is TGTGCCAGCAGCTTAGCGGAACAGCATGGCTACACCTTC. Translating it yields CASSLAEQHGYTF.

The chain is built from TRBV7-2 and TRBJ2-3; 9 nucleotides match TRBD2. CDR1 is SGHTA and CDR2 is FQGNSA in the germline V gene. With 6 bases clipped from V and 6 bases from J, the junction kept 7 bases outside the gene matches. The CDR3 is 14 amino acids. CDR3 nucleotide sequence: TGTGCCAGCAGAAAGCGGGGGGCCCTCGATACGCAGTATTTT. It translates to CASRKRGALDTQYF.

CDR3 in amino acids: CASIGLAGDYEQYF. The CDR3 coding sequence is TGTGCCAGCATTGGACTAGCGGGAGACTACGAGCAGTACTTC. V gene TRBV2 combines with J gene TRBJ2-7, with 13 bases that match TRBD2. CDR1 and CDR2 from the germline V gene are SNHLY and FYNNEI. The CDR3 length is 14 residues. After removal of 7 bases from V and 3 bases from J, the junction contained 3 bases not matched to a gene.

The gene calls are TRBV4-1 and TRBJ1-1; D call uncertain. Trimming took 0 bases from V and 7 from J, leaving 9 bases between them. Germline lookup yields CDR1 MGHRA and CDR2 YSYEKL. This CDR3 region has 13 residues. This CDR3 is CASSQDRSREAFF. CDR3 coding DNA: TGCGCCAGCAGCCAAGATCGTTCCCGTGAAGCTTTCTTT.

V is TRBV7-9 and J is TRBJ2-2, with 10 bases aligning to TRBD1. The V gene end was trimmed by 5 bases and the J gene end by 5 bases; junction bases not matched to a gene: 5. The CDR3 has 15 amino acids. Germline CDR1 SEHNR, CDR2 FQNEAQ (reference sequence). The CDR3 here is CASSIRTGGTGELFF. In DNA form, the CDR3 reads TGTGCCAGCAGCATCCGGACAGGGGGGACCGGGGAGCTGTTTTTT.

The chain has TRBV27 and TRBJ2-7, with D perhaps TRBD2 (6 bases). Per germline, CDR1 MNHEY and CDR2 SMNVEV (reference sequence). There are 14 residues in the CDR3. V shed 4 bases and J shed 0 bases, with 10 bases lying between them. The CDR3 protein is CASSSGTSSYEQYF. The CDR3 nucleotides are TGTGCCAGCAGTTCGGGGACTTCCTCCTACGAGCAGTACTTC.

The V gene is TRBV20-1, the J gene TRBJ1-5; D gene uncertain. This CDR3 contains 14 residues. Germline V lookup: CDR1 DFQATT, CDR2 SNEGSKA (reference sequence). The ends were cut back, 3 bases at V and 3 bases at J, with 12 bases in the middle. The CDR3 bases are TGCAGTGCTAGTCCTGTGGCAGACAATCAGCCCCAGCATTTT. Its translation: CSASPVADNQPQHF.

This clone was counted a few times. The rearrangement uses TRBV6-5 and TRBJ2-2; possible D gene TRBD1, 5 bases. The V gene's germline CDR1 is MNHEY and CDR2 SVGAGI. The ends were cut back, 6 bases at V and 4 bases at J, with 12 bases in the middle. This CDR3 comprises 14 residues. Here the CDR3 DNA reads TGTGCCAGCAGGTTGCAGGGTAGCACCGGGGAGCTGTTTTTT. Protein: CASRLQGSTGELFF.